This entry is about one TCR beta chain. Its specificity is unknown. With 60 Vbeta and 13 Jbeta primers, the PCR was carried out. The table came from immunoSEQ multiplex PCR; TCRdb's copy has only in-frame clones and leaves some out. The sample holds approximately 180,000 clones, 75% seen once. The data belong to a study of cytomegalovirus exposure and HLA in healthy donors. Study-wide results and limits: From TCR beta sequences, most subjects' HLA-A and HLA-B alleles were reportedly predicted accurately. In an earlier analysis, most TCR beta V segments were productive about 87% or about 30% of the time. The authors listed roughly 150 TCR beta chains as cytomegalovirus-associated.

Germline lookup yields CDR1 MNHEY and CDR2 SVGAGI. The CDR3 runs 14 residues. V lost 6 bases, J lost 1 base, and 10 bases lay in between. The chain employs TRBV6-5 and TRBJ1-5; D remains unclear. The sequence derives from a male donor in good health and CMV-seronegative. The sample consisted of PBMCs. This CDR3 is CASSHDWSNQPQHF. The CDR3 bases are TGTGCCAGCAGCCACGACTGGAGCAATCAGCCCCAGCATTTT.